The T cell receptor beta chain under discussion was sequenced for a study of shared clonotypes between healthy human individuals. Whole-study results and caveats: Sharing across a few donors was seen in 4.5% to 6.5% of naive CD4 clonotypes.

With 1 base removed from V and 6 bases from J, the gap between germline ends came to 13 bases. Germline V gene lookup returns CDR1 SGHAT and CDR2 FQNNGV. The CDR3 runs to 15 residues. An approximately 210 ng quantity of DNA, 25,000 to 35,000 T cell genomes, went into the sorted-subset replicate PCRs. Only in-frame clones appear in the TCRdb table, and some are missing; sequencing was by immunoSEQ multiplex PCR. The data contain some 2 million clones, 90% to 95% of them singletons. To note about this clone: The antigen remains unidentified.

The source of this sequence is a man between 18 and 29 years old in good health. The chain employs TRBV11-2 and TRBJ1-5; D call uncertain. The sample was naive CD4+ T cells sorted from blood. Noted subset: CD45RA+ positively selected. Written as DNA, the CDR3 is TGTGCCAGCAGCTTAGGAGGATCCGTGAGTCAGCCCCAGCATTTT. Its translation: CASSLGGSVSQPQHF. The whole variable domain, filled in from reference TRBV11-2 and TRBJ1-5, reads EAGVAQSPRYKIIEKRQSVAFWCNPISGHATLYWYQQILGQGPKLLIQFQNNGVVDDSQLPKDRFSAERLKGVDSTLKIQPAKLEDSAVYLCASSLGGSVSQPQHFGDGTRLSIL.